This T cell receptor beta chain comes out of a study of response to subunit inactivated influenza vaccine. Study observations and caveats: The study's authors posited that every seasonal influenza vaccination enlists few new T cells.

Notes on this clonotype: Its antigen is undetermined. Germline and junction disagree at one end, which may indicate a read error.

CDR1 is SGHRS and CDR2 is YFSETQ in the germline V gene. The CDR3 covers 15 residues. TCRdb redid the calling of the RT-PCR reads with MiXCR, one entry per CDR3 protein. The sample holds roughly 790,000 distinct CDR3 sequences, around 20% seen once. Sequenced here: PBMCs from blood, sampled approximately 5 days after vaccination. This TCR was recovered from a man aged 45-60 years who received an inactivated influenza vaccine. This chain joins TRBV5-1 and TRBJ2-3; 7 nucleotides line up with TRBD1. CDR3 residues: CASSTGTVRTDTRYF. The CDR3 DNA follows: TGCGCCAGCAGCACCGGGACAGTCCGCACAGATACGCGGTATTTT.